This TCR beta chain was observed in a study of CXCR3-negative and CXCR3-positive naive CD8 T cells. TRB cDNA was prepared as libraries by UMI-labeled 5' RACE. TCRdb re-analyzed the 5' RACE reads; it lists each CDR3 protein once, without DNA. This sample's clone table lists tens of thousands of distinct CDR3 sequences. Overall study results and limits: Greater hydrophobicity was found in TRB CDR3s of CXCR3-positive naive cells than of CXCR3-negative naive cells. Cryopreserved cells showed partially decreased CXCR3 expression, and most assays used fresh PBMCs. TRBV-TRBJ usage was similar across naive CXCR3 subsets but distinct in memory cells.

Notes on this clonotype: Its target is not known.

Naive cells were sorted as CD45RO-, CCR7+, CD27+ and CD95-. The CDR3 totals 14 residues. CDR1 is MDHEN, CDR2 SYDVKM, per germline. Sequencing was performed on naive CXCR3+ CD8+ T cells from blood. The subset here: CD45RO-CCR7+CD27+CD95- naive CD8+ T cells expressing CXCR3 (TNR3+). The V call is TRBV28, the J call TRBJ2-7; TCRdb's D gene call, TRBD1, goes unchecked for lack of DNA. The clonotype comes from a human donor in good health. Some clones in this sample may be carry-over from other donors' samples. CDR3 amino acids: CASSFTTDTYEQYF.